Each of the 26 T cell receptor beta chains below was sequenced from the same sample in a study of shared clonotypes between healthy human individuals. The method was immunoSEQ multiplex PCR; TCRdb's version includes in-frame clones alone and lacks a portion of them. The profile shows about 1 million clones, 65% to 75% of them singletons. The specimen sequenced was memory CD4+ T cells sorted from blood. As for subset: CD45RA-negative fraction. Receptors originate from a man aged 18 to 30 in good health.

V gene TRBV30 combines with J gene TRBJ2-3; D is possibly TRBD1 or TRBD2 (5 bases each). Between the trimmed V and J ends, which lost 0 bases and 6 bases, there was a span of 10 bases. Germline-derived CDR1 and CDR2 are GTSNPN and SVGIG (reference sequence). The CDR3 is 13 residues long. CDR3: CAWSVLWGDTQYF. CDR3 in DNA: TGTGCCTGGAGTGTACTCTGGGGGGATACGCAGTATTTT.

The rearrangement uses TRBV29-1 and TRBJ2-7, with 7 bases aligning to TRBD1. The germline V gene has CDR1 SQVTM and CDR2 ANQGSEA. The CDR3 sequence is 14 residues long. V lost 5 bases, J lost 0 bases, and 7 bases stayed unmatched. The CDR3: CSVSETGASYEQYF. DNA for the CDR3: TGCAGCGTTTCCGAAACAGGGGCCTCCTACGAGCAGTACTTC.

The rearrangement joins TRBV6-6 to TRBJ1-2; perhaps TRBD1 as D (5 bases). V lost 6 bases and J 8 bases, leaving 19 bases between the germline ends. Germline V gene sequence: CDR1 MNHNY, CDR2 SVGAGI (reference sequence). The CDR3 extends over 14 amino acids. CDR3 nucleotides: TGTGCCAGCAGCGAGGACGGACTGAGGGGCGGCTACACCTTC. Amino acids: CASSEDGLRGGYTF.

The V gene is TRBV7-8, the J gene TRBJ2-5; TRBD2 aligns across 8 bases. V lost 5 bases to trimming and J lost 4 bases; unmatched junction nucleotides: 9. The CDR3 totals 15 residues. The germline V gene encodes CDR1 SGHVS and CDR2 FQNEAQ. CDR3 sequence reads: CASSQERGNRETQYF. The CDR3 DNA sequence: TGTGCCAGCAGCCAGGAGCGGGGGAATAGAGAGACCCAGTACTTC.

In its sample, this clone was seen once. The chain links TRBV18 to TRBJ2-7; D is ambiguous. The CDR3 sequence is 14 residues long. CDR1 is KGHSH, CDR2 LQKENI, per germline. The V gene lost 2 bases and the J gene lost 3 bases, with 11 bases spanning the gap. DNA for the CDR3: TGTGCCAGCTCACCATACCCCCACGGCTACGAGCAGTACTTC. Translated: CASSPYPHGYEQYF.

In regard to this clone: The sample carries other DNA sequences with the same CDR3. The chain couples TRBV5-1 to TRBJ1-1, with no clear D. Germline values: CDR1 SGHRS, CDR2 YFSETQ. V was pared by 0 bases and J by 1 base, with 7 bases between. The CDR3 has 14 residues. CDR3 region: CASSLGQTNTEAFF. The CDR3 nucleotides read TGCGCCAGCAGCTTGGGACAAACGAACACTGAAGCTTTCTTT.

This clone turned up a few times. The chain couples TRBV30 to TRBJ2-5; 9 bases agree with TRBD1. The CDR3 totals 15 residues. Germline V gene sequence: CDR1 GTSNPN, CDR2 SVGIG (reference sequence). V shed 1 base, J shed 5 bases, and the junction held 8 bases outside the gene matches. In nucleotides, the CDR3 is TGTGCCTGGAGTGAGGGACAGGGTCGTTTGGAGACCCAGTACTTC. Its protein is CAWSEGQGRLETQYF. Combining the CDR3 with reference TRBV30 and TRBJ2-5 gives the whole variable domain SQTIHQWPATLVQPVGSPLSLECTVEGTSNPNLYWYRQAAGRGLQLLFYSVGIGQISSEVPQNLSASRPQDRQFILSSKKLLLSDSGFYLCAWSEGQGRLETQYFGPGTRLLVL.

The chain has TRBV7-6 and TRBJ1-1; no firm D call. The germline V and J ends were trimmed by 2 bases and 7 bases, with 17 bases remaining between them. Looked up from germline, CDR1 is SGHVS and CDR2 is FNYEAQ. The CDR3 runs to 15 residues. CDR3 nucleotide sequence: TGTGCCAGCAGCTTACGGCGGGCCAGCCAAGGTGAAGCTTTCTTT. Residues: CASSLRRASQGEAFF.

This clone appeared a single time. The rearrangement links TRBV28 to TRBJ2-3; TRBD2 agrees at 10 bases. CDR1 is MDHEN and CDR2 is SYDVKM in the germline V gene. This CDR3 has 16 residues. The V segment lost 6 bases and the J segment 1 base; nucleotides outside the gene matches: 7. CDR3 sequence: CASSQAGGTRTDTQYF. CDR3 nucleotide sequence: TGTGCCAGCAGCCAAGCGGGGGGGACCCGCACAGATACGCAGTATTTT.

Only a few counts were recorded for this clone. The gene calls are TRBV14 and TRBJ1-2; TRBD1 matches 8 bases. The germline CDR1 and CDR2 sequences are SGHDN and FVKESK. The CDR3 is 14 amino acids. The V gene end was trimmed by 5 bases and the J gene end by 7 bases; junction bases not matched to a gene: 9. This chain's CDR3 is CASSEGWQGAGYTF. The CDR3 nucleotides are TGTGCCAGCAGCGAGGGGTGGCAGGGGGCTGGCTACACCTTC.

This rearrangement joins TRBV10-2 to TRBJ1-2, with TRBD1 as a possible D gene (6 bases). The CDR3 totals 13 residues. Trimming left V 8 bases short and J 4 bases short, with 14 bases between. CDR1 and CDR2 from the germline V gene are WSHSY and SAAADI. CDR3 loop: CASYLGGLYGYTF. CDR3 coding DNA: TGCGCCAGCTACCTCGGGGGCCTCTATGGCTACACCTTC.

The chain couples TRBV5-1 to TRBJ2-6; the match to TRBD1 covers 7 bases. CDR1 is SGHRS and CDR2 is YFSETQ in the germline V gene. The trim removed 4 bases at V and 0 bases at J, leaving 7 bases unmatched. The CDR3 spans 17 residues. The CDR3 loop reads CASSVGTVDSGANVLTF. CDR3 DNA: TGCGCCAGCAGCGTAGGGACAGTCGACTCTGGGGCCAACGTCCTGACTTTC.

This chain links TRBV9 with TRBJ1-2; 7 bases fit TRBD1. Trimming cost V 5 bases and J 8 bases; bases outside gene matches: 12. CDR3 length: 14 amino acids. CDR1 is SGDLS, CDR2 YYNGEE, per germline. The CDR3 loop reads CASSELQGNGGYTF. The CDR3 region has the DNA TGTGCCAGCAGTGAACTACAGGGGAATGGCGGCTACACCTTC.

J is TRBJ2-7 and V is TRBV6-1, with 9 bases matching TRBD2. V was pared by 7 bases and J by 4 bases, with 5 bases of the junction left unmatched. In germline, CDR1 is MNHNS, CDR2 SASEGT. The CDR3 sequence is 13 residues long. The CDR3 loop is CASTTGLAYEQYF. The CDR3 region has the DNA TGTGCCAGCACCACGGGACTAGCATACGAGCAGTACTTC.

The V and J genes are TRBV9 and TRBJ2-5; weak D call: TRBD1 (5 bases). Germline CDR1 is SGDLS and CDR2 is YYNGEE. V was shortened by 3 bases and J by 4 bases, with 10 bases between the two germline ends. The CDR3 is made up of 13 amino acids. CDR3 sequence reads: CASSGFQGETQYF. For the CDR3, the DNA is TGTGCCAGCAGCGGTTTCCAGGGAGAGACCCAGTACTTC.

On this clone: A much larger clone is a single base away; this may be a read error. Distinct nucleotide sequences in the sample also encode this CDR3. Here the CDR3 DNA reads TGTGCCAGCAGTTTTAACACCGGGGAGCTGTTTTTT. Protein product: CASSFNTGELFF. The chain combines TRBV6-6 with TRBJ2-2; D not resolved. The CDR3 has 12 residues. Trimming removed 4 bases at V and 2 bases at J, with 2 bases between. Germline V gene sequence: CDR1 MNHNY, CDR2 SVGAGI (reference sequence).

This clone was seen just once. The CDR3 sequence is CASSLSSAGAGTGELFF. DNA for the CDR3: TGTGCCAGCAGCTTAAGTTCGGCGGGGGCGGGCACCGGGGAGCTGTTTTTT. This rearrangement joins TRBV7-8 to TRBJ2-2, with a tentative D call TRBD2 (7 bases). The V end was cut by 2 bases, the J end by 4 bases, with 17 bases between. Per germline, CDR1 SGHVS and CDR2 FQNEAQ. The CDR3 length is 17 residues.

J is TRBJ1-1 and V is TRBV28; no clear D gene. This CDR3 comprises 14 residues. V lost 5 bases to trimming and J lost 1 base, with 11 bases between them. Germline V gene data show CDR1 as MDHEN and CDR2 as SYDVKM. The CDR3 DNA sequence: TGTGCCAGCAGTCCACGTTTAACGAACACTGAAGCTTTCTTT. It translates to CASSPRLTNTEAFF.

The chain links TRBV9 to TRBJ2-2; TRBD2 matches 7 bases. The germline CDR1 and CDR2 sequences are SGDLS and YYNGEE. The CDR3 contains 16 residues. J was trimmed by 5 bases and V by 0 bases; bases with no gene match: 7. This CDR3 reads CASSVVASGSTGELFF. CDR3 DNA sequence: TGTGCCAGCAGCGTAGTGGCTAGCGGAAGTACCGGGGAGCTGTTTTTT. The entire variable domain, with the rest obtained from reference TRBV9 and TRBJ2-2, is as follows: DSGVTQTPKHLITATGQRVTLRCSPRSGDLSVYWYQQSLDQGLQFLIQYYNGEERAKGNILERFSAQQFPDLHSELNLSSLELGDSALYFCASSVVASGSTGELFFGEGSRLTVL.

This chain's CDR3 is CASSLGGEQFF. The CDR3 region has the DNA TGTGCCAGCAGTCTAGGGGGCGAGCAGTTCTTC. V usage is TRBV6-5 and J usage is TRBJ2-1; 7 bases fit TRBD1. Per the germline V gene, CDR1 is MNHEY and CDR2 is SVGAGI. The CDR3 totals 11 residues. V dropped 5 bases and J dropped 10; count of bases not matched to a gene: 2.

The rearrangement uses TRBV9 and TRBJ2-1; TRBD2 matches 15 bases. Germline assignment: CDR1 SGDLS and CDR2 YYNGEE. The CDR3 has 16 residues. Trimming cost V 2 bases and J 6 bases; bases outside gene matches: 3. CDR3 DNA: TGTGCCAGCAGCGTCGGGACTAGCGGGGGGCGCAATGAGCAGTTCTTC. Its protein product is CASSVGTSGGRNEQFF.

The rearrangement links TRBV6-5 to TRBJ2-7; the D gene could be TRBD1 or TRBD2 (6 bases each). The CDR3 totals 14 residues. Deletions cut 6 bases from V and 4 bases from J, with 16 bases between. Germline V gives CDR1 MNHEY, CDR2 SVGAGI. DNA for the CDR3: TGTGCCAGCAGGGAACGGGGGCTCGCGTACGAGCAGTACTTC. Protein product: CASRERGLAYEQYF.

Here the CDR3 reads CASSPPGRAAYGYTF. CDR3 nucleotide sequence: TGTGCCAGCAGCCCCCCGGGCAGGGCGGCCTATGGCTACACCTTC. The genes are TRBV5-4 and TRBJ1-2, with a weak D call TRBD1 (5 bases). Germline lookup yields CDR1 SGHNT and CDR2 YYREEE (reference sequence). Trimming took off 4 bases at V and 4 bases at J, with 17 bases between the two ends. The CDR3 extends over 15 amino acids.

This clone was seen a few times. CDR3 loop: CASSPLAVSGELFF. The DNA of the CDR3 is TGTGCCAGCAGTCCCCTAGCGGTCTCCGGGGAGCTGTTTTTT. The V call is TRBV6-6, the J call TRBJ2-2, with 7 nucleotides matching TRBD2. From germline, CDR1 is MNHNY and CDR2 SVGAGI (reference sequence). The V segment lost 5 bases and the J segment 6 bases; nucleotides outside the gene matches: 6. The CDR3 runs 14 residues.

The chain is built from TRBV5-6 and TRBJ1-1, with D perhaps TRBD1 (5 bases). CDR1 and CDR2 (germline): SGHDT, YYEEEE. The CDR3 is 14 amino acids. Trimming removed 1 base at V and 1 base at J, with 8 bases between. CDR3 sequence reads: CASSLLGQNTEAFF. The CDR3 nucleotides read TGTGCCAGCAGCTTGCTTGGACAGAACACTGAAGCTTTCTTT.

The chain has TRBV5-4 and TRBJ2-5; D gene ambiguous. Between the trimmed V and J ends, which lost 0 bases and 3 bases, there was a span of 3 bases. The germline gives CDR1 SGHNT, CDR2 YYREEE (reference sequence). CDR3 length: 12 amino acids. CDR3: CASSLEEETQYF. The CDR3 region has the DNA TGTGCCAGCAGCTTGGAGGAAGAGACCCAGTACTTC. Full variable domain (outside the CDR3, taken from reference TRBV5-4 and TRBJ2-5): ETGVTQSPTHLIKTRGQQVTLRCSSQSGHNTVSWYQQALGQGPQFIFQYYREEENGRGNFPPRFSGLQFPNYSSELNVNALELDDSALYLCASSLEEETQYFGPGTRLLVL.